The 5 T cell receptor beta chains reported below all come from one sample, sequenced in a study of shared T cell receptors in the human thymus. Repertoires were generated with immunoSEQ multiplex PCR, while TCRdb's copy carries only in-frame clones and drops some. The top ten hold around 0.01% of the sample, which has hundreds of thousands of clones, roughly 88% seen once. These same records also appear under a second study, on human thymus T cells.

Sequenced material: thymocytes. These receptors were taken from a boy under three years old with a congenital heart defect.

The chain's CDR3 is CASSQRISGSWAYEQYF. The CDR3 bases are TGCGCCAGCAGCCAAAGGATTAGCGGGAGTTGGGCATACGAGCAGTACTTC. This sequence joins TRBV4-1 and TRBJ2-7; 9 nucleotides agree with TRBD2. Germline lookup yields CDR1 MGHRA and CDR2 YSYEKL. Trimming at V came to 2 bases and at J to 4 bases, leaving 12 bases not matched to a gene. The CDR3 has 17 residues.

The gene calls are TRBV7-2 and TRBJ2-7; 8 bases agree with TRBD1. V dropped 1 base and J dropped 5; count of bases not matched to a gene: 7. The germline V gene has CDR1 SGHTA and CDR2 FQGNSA. The CDR3 loop spans 15 amino acids. The CDR3 is CASSLVPGGGHEQYF. In nucleotides, the CDR3 is TGTGCCAGCAGCTTAGTTCCAGGGGGCGGCCACGAGCAGTACTTC.

The gene calls are TRBV7-2 and TRBJ2-5; D not resolved. The ends were cut back, 4 bases at V and 5 bases at J, with 5 bases in the middle. The CDR3 has 11 residues. Per the germline V gene, CDR1 is SGHTA and CDR2 is FQGNSA. The CDR3 is CASSSVETQYF. The CDR3 DNA is TGTGCCAGCAGCTCAGTGGAGACCCAGTACTTC.

This clone has only a few counts. V usage is TRBV4-2 and J usage is TRBJ2-1, with 10 bases aligning to TRBD2. The CDR3 spans 15 residues. V dropped 4 bases and J dropped 7; count of bases not matched to a gene: 7. The germline CDR1 and CDR2 sequences are LGHNA and YNFKEQ. Written as DNA, the CDR3 is TGTGCCAGCAGCCCGATAGCGGGAGGTGGAAATGAGCAGTTCTTC. The encoded protein is CASSPIAGGGNEQFF.

The table lists this clone with a count of one. The rearrangement uses TRBV6-6 and TRBJ1-1; D is perhaps TRBD1 (6 bases). V was clipped by 4 bases and J by 5 bases, with 14 bases between them. CDR1 is MNHNY, CDR2 SVGAGI, per germline (reference sequence). The length of the CDR3 is 14 residues. The DNA of the CDR3 is TGTGCCAGCAGTTTGCAGGGGTTTAGGACTGAAGCTTTCTTT. It translates to CASSLQGFRTEAFF.